These T cell receptor beta chains were read from a single sample in a study of follicular helper T cells after annual influenza vaccination. This table comes from immunoSEQ multiplex PCR, and its TCRdb copy is limited to in-frame clones, with some not included. The sample has about 15,000 clones, around 80% seen once; the top ten hold around 0.5%. The specimen was CXCR5- memory CD4+ T cells sorted from blood, collected on the day of influenza vaccination. The source is an adult who received the influenza vaccine. The CDR3 runs from the conserved cysteine through the conserved F or W. D genes are given only for firm matches. Size is omitted from some rows. Given values are once, few, many or a class for expanded clones.

abundance: few
v_gene: TRBV5-4
j_gene: TRBJ1-6
d_gene: .
len: 16
CDR3aa: CASSSRGRVSGSPLHF
CDR3nt: TGTGCCAGCAGCTCCCGAGGCAGGGTGTCTGGTTCACCCCTCCACTTT

abundance: .
v_gene: TRBV6-5
j_gene: TRBJ2-4
d_gene: .
len: 13
CDR3aa: CASSLGQKNIQYF
CDR3nt: TGTGCCAGCAGTCTAGGACAGAAAAACATTCAGTACTTC

abundance: once
v_gene: TRBV7-2
j_gene: TRBJ1-5
d_gene: .
len: 13
CDR3aa: CASSLWENQPQHF
CDR3nt: TGTGCCAGCAGCTTATGGGAAAATCAGCCCCAGCATTTT

abundance: once
v_gene: TRBV7-8
j_gene: TRBJ1-6
d_gene: .
len: 14
CDR3aa: CASSRSGANSPLHF
CDR3nt: TGTGCCAGCAGCCGCAGTGGAGCTAATTCACCCCTCCACTTT

abundance: .
v_gene: TRBV10-3
j_gene: TRBJ2-2
d_gene: .
len: 12
CDR3aa: CAISGNTGELFF
CDR3nt: TGTGCCATCAGTGGGAACACCGGGGAGCTGTTTTTT

abundance: .
v_gene: TRBV29-1
j_gene: TRBJ2-7
d_gene: .
len: 13
CDR3aa: CSVGRSFSYEQYF
CDR3nt: TGCAGCGTTGGCCGGTCTTTCTCCTACGAGCAGTACTTC

abundance: .
v_gene: TRBV29-1
j_gene: TRBJ2-5
d_gene: .
len: 11
CDR3aa: CSSMMGETQYF
CDR3nt: TGCAGCAGCATGATGGGGGAGACCCAGTACTTC

abundance: once
v_gene: TRBV27
j_gene: TRBJ2-1
d_gene: TRBD2
len: 15
CDR3aa: CASRTSGGNYNEQFF
CDR3nt: TGTGCCAGCAGAACTAGCGGGGGGAACTACAATGAGCAGTTCTTC

abundance: .
v_gene: TRBV4-3
j_gene: TRBJ1-1
d_gene: .
len: 15
CDR3aa: CASSQDGGRLTEAFF
CDR3nt: TGCGCCAGCAGCCAAGATGGGGGCAGGCTCACTGAAGCTTTCTTT

abundance: .
v_gene: TRBV7-6
j_gene: TRBJ1-4
d_gene: .
len: 14
CDR3aa: CASSLGGRIEKLFF
CDR3nt: TGTGCCAGCAGCTTGGGGGGCAGGATTGAAAAACTGTTTTTT

abundance: .
v_gene: TRBV19
j_gene: TRBJ2-6
d_gene: .
len: 15
CDR3aa: CATRQGASGANVLTF
CDR3nt: TGTGCCACCCGGCAGGGAGCGTCTGGGGCCAACGTCCTGACTTTC

abundance: .
v_gene: TRBV6-6
j_gene: TRBJ2-7
d_gene: .
len: 12
CDR3aa: CASSRPSYEQYF
CDR3nt: TGTGCCAGCAGTAGGCCCTCCTACGAGCAGTACTTC

abundance: .
v_gene: TRBV19
j_gene: TRBJ1-3
d_gene: .
len: 16
CDR3aa: CASSPPWGLSGNTIYF
CDR3nt: TGTGCCAGTAGTCCACCTTGGGGGCTCTCTGGAAACACCATATATTTT

abundance: .
v_gene: TRBV4-2
j_gene: TRBJ2-2
d_gene: TRBD2
len: 17
CDR3aa: CASSQGRAGGDTGELFF
CDR3nt: TGTGCCAGCAGCCAAGGACGGGCGGGGGGTGACACCGGGGAGCTGTTTTTT

abundance: .
v_gene: TRBV6-6
j_gene: TRBJ2-3
d_gene: TRBD2
len: 16
CDR3aa: CASSYSTGGATDTQYF
CDR3nt: TGTGCCAGCAGTTACTCGACCGGGGGGGCAACAGATACGCAGTATTTT

abundance: .
v_gene: TRBV5-4
j_gene: TRBJ2-5
d_gene: .
len: 14
CDR3aa: CASSQGGRLETQYF
CDR3nt: TGTGCCAGCAGCCAAGGAGGGAGGCTGGAGACCCAGTACTTC

abundance: .
v_gene: TRBV18
j_gene: TRBJ1-1
d_gene: .
len: 13
CDR3aa: CASSDLADSEAFF
CDR3nt: TGTGCCAGCTCAGATCTTGCTGACAGTGAAGCTTTCTTT

abundance: .
v_gene: TRBV6-5
j_gene: TRBJ1-2
d_gene: TRBD1
len: 13
CDR3aa: CASARGLQYGYTF
CDR3nt: TGTGCCAGTGCCAGGGGGCTGCAATATGGCTACACCTTC

abundance: .
v_gene: TRBV7-9
j_gene: TRBJ1-6
d_gene: .
len: 17
CDR3aa: CASSLEWGSSYNSPLHF
CDR3nt: TGTGCCAGCAGCTTGGAATGGGGCAGCTCCTATAATTCACCCCTCCACTTT

abundance: .
v_gene: TRBV7-9
j_gene: TRBJ1-1
d_gene: .
len: 14
CDR3aa: CASTFVGGGTEAFF
CDR3nt: TGTGCCAGCACCTTTGTGGGGGGCGGGACTGAAGCTTTCTTT

abundance: .
v_gene: TRBV11-3
j_gene: TRBJ2-5
d_gene: .
len: 13
CDR3aa: CASSRSEWETQYF
CDR3nt: TGTGCCAGCAGCCGTAGCGAGTGGGAGACCCAGTACTTC

abundance: once
v_gene: TRBV27
j_gene: TRBJ1-3
d_gene: TRBD1
len: 17
CDR3aa: CASSPVQGAFSGNTIYF
CDR3nt: TGTGCCAGCAGCCCGGTCCAGGGGGCTTTCTCTGGAAACACCATATATTTT

abundance: .
v_gene: TRBV10-3
j_gene: TRBJ1-2
d_gene: .
len: 13
CDR3aa: CAISEDLNYGYTF
CDR3nt: TGTGCCATCAGTGAGGACCTAAACTATGGCTACACCTTC

abundance: few
v_gene: TRBV7-9
j_gene: TRBJ1-5
d_gene: .
len: 15
CDR3aa: CASSKGANRNQPQHF
CDR3nt: TGTGCCAGCAGTAAGGGCGCGAATAGGAATCAGCCCCAGCATTTT

abundance: .
v_gene: TRBV6-1
j_gene: TRBJ1-2
d_gene: TRBD1
len: 14
CDR3aa: CASREGQFNYGYTF
CDR3nt: TGTGCCAGCAGAGAGGGACAGTTTAACTATGGCTACACCTTC

abundance: .
v_gene: TRBV18
j_gene: TRBJ2-1
d_gene: .
len: 12
CDR3aa: CASSSTGSEQFF
CDR3nt: TGTGCCAGCTCATCAACGGGCAGTGAGCAGTTCTTC

abundance: once
v_gene: TRBV28
j_gene: TRBJ2-1
d_gene: .
len: 14
CDR3aa: CASSLRSGYNEQFF
CDR3nt: TGTGCCAGCAGTTTGCGTTCGGGGTACAATGAGCAGTTCTTC

abundance: few
v_gene: TRBV7-8
j_gene: TRBJ1-6
d_gene: TRBD1
len: 14
CDR3aa: CASRQPGQYSPLHF
CDR3nt: TGTGCCAGCAGGCAACCGGGACAGTATTCACCCCTCCACTTT

abundance: .
v_gene: TRBV5-1
j_gene: TRBJ2-7
d_gene: .
len: 13
CDR3aa: CASSPGRSYEQYF
CDR3nt: TGCGCCAGCAGCCCGGGACGTTCCTACGAGCAGTACTTC

abundance: few
v_gene: TRBV19
j_gene: TRBJ1-3
d_gene: TRBD1
len: 14
CDR3aa: CASRFGTGRNTIYF
CDR3nt: TGTGCCAGTAGATTCGGGACAGGGCGAAACACCATATATTTT

abundance: once
v_gene: TRBV11-2
j_gene: TRBJ2-1
d_gene: .
len: 14
CDR3aa: CASSMDITYNEQFF
CDR3nt: TGTGCCAGCAGCATGGACATTACCTACAATGAGCAGTTCTTC

abundance: .
v_gene: TRBV7-3
j_gene: TRBJ2-3
d_gene: .
len: 17
CDR3aa: CASSLRSARGYTDTQYF
CDR3nt: TGTGCCAGCAGCTTAAGATCCGCGCGGGGATATACAGATACGCAGTATTTT

abundance: .
v_gene: TRBV27
j_gene: TRBJ1-2
d_gene: .
len: 14
CDR3aa: CASSLKADNYGYTF
CDR3nt: TGTGCCAGCAGTTTAAAGGCCGATAACTATGGCTACACCTTC

abundance: .
v_gene: TRBV4-1
j_gene: TRBJ2-5
d_gene: .
len: 19
CDR3aa: CASSQEPGTEVPNGETQYF
CDR3nt: TGCGCCAGCAGCCAAGAGCCCGGGACCGAGGTTCCGAACGGAGAGACCCAGTACTTC

abundance: .
v_gene: TRBV2
j_gene: TRBJ2-5
d_gene: TRBD1
len: 15
CDR3aa: CASSEATGGGETQYF
CDR3nt: TGTGCCAGCAGTGAAGCCACAGGGGGCGGAGAGACCCAGTACTTC

abundance: .
v_gene: TRBV4-1
j_gene: TRBJ2-3
d_gene: TRBD2
len: 18
CDR3aa: CASSLRRASGDLGDTQYF
CDR3nt: TGCGCCAGCAGCCTAAGACGGGCTAGCGGGGACCTTGGGGATACGCAGTATTTT

abundance: .
v_gene: TRBV7-9
j_gene: TRBJ1-1
d_gene: .
len: 13
CDR3aa: CASSLVHRGGAFF
CDR3nt: TGTGCCAGCAGCTTAGTTCATAGAGGTGGAGCTTTCTTT

abundance: .
v_gene: TRBV19
j_gene: TRBJ1-2
d_gene: TRBD1
len: 13
CDR3aa: CASSKQGNYGYTF
CDR3nt: TGTGCCAGTAGTAAACAGGGGAACTATGGCTACACCTTC

abundance: .
v_gene: TRBV6-5
j_gene: TRBJ2-7
d_gene: .
len: 15
CDR3aa: CASSPEKWSPYEQYF
CDR3nt: TGTGCCAGCAGCCCAGAAAAATGGTCACCCTACGAGCAGTACTTC

abundance: once
v_gene: TRBV5-1
j_gene: TRBJ1-1
d_gene: .
len: 16
CDR3aa: CASSLVAGTVETEAFF
CDR3nt: TGCGCCAGCAGCTTGGTAGCAGGGACGGTTGAGACTGAAGCTTTCTTT

abundance: .
v_gene: TRBV11-2
j_gene: TRBJ2-1
d_gene: .
len: 14
CDR3aa: CASSQSPDVYEQFF
CDR3nt: TGTGCCAGCAGCCAATCCCCGGACGTGTATGAGCAGTTCTTC

abundance: .
v_gene: TRBV7-2
j_gene: TRBJ2-1
d_gene: .
len: 13
CDR3aa: CASSFTFEQRGFF
CDR3nt: TGTGCCAGCAGCTTTACCTTTGAGCAGCGAGGCTTCTTC